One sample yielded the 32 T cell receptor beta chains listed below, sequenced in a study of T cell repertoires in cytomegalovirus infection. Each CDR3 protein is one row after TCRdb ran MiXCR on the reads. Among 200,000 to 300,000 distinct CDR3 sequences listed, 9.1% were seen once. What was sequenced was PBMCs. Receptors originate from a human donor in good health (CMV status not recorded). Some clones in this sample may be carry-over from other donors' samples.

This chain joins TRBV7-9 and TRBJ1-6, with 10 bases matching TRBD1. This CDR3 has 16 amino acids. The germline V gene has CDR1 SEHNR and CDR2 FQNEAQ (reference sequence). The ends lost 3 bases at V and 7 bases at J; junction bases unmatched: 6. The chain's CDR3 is CASSLRGTGDNSPLHF. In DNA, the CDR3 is TGTGCCAGCAGCTTGCGAGGGACAGGGGACAATTCACCCCTCCACTTT.

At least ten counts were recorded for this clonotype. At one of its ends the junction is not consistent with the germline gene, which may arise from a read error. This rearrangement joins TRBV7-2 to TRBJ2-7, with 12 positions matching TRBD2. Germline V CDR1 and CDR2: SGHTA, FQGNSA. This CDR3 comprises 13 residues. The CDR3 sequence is CASSALAGGPSDF. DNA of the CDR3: TGTGCCAGCAGCGCACTAGCGGGAGGACCGTCTGACTTC.

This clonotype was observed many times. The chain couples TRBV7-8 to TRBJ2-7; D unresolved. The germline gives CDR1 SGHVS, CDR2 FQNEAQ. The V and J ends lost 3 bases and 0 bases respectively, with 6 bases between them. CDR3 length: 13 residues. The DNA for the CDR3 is TGTGCCAGCAGCTTCTATAGCTCCTACGAGCAGTACTTC. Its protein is CASSFYSSYEQYF. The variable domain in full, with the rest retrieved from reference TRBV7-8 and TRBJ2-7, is GAGVSQSPRYKVAKRGQDVALRCDPISGHVSLFWYQQALGQGPEFLTYFQNEAQLDKSGLPSDRFFAERPEGSVSTLKIQRTQQEDSAVYLCASSFYSSYEQYFGPGTRLTVT.

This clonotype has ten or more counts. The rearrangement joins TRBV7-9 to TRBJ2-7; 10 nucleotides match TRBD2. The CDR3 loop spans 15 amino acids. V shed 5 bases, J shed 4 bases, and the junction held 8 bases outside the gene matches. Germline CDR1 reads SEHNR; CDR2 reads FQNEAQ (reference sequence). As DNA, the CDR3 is TGTGCCAGCAGCCCTTCCGCTAGCGGGAGATACGAGCAGTACTTC. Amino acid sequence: CASSPSASGRYEQYF.

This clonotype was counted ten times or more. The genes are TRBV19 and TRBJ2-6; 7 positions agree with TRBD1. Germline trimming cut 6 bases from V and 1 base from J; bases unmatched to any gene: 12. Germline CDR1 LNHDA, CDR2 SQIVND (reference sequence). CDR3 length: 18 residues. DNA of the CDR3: TGTGCCAGTAGCGGTCCCAGGGGGAGAGCGTCTGGGGCCAACGTCCTGACTTTC. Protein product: CASSGPRGRASGANVLTF.

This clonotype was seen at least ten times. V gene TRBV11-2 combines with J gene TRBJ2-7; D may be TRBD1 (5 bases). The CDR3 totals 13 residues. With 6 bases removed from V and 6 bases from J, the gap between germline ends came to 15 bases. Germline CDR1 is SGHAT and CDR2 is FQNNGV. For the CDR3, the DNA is TGTGCCAGCAGTCAGGGCGTCCTGAGCGAGCAGTACTTC. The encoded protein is CASSQGVLSEQYF.

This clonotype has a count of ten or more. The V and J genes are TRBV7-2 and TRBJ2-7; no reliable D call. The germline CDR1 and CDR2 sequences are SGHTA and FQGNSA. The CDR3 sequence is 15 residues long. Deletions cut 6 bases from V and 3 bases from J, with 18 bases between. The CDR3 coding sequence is TGTGCCAGCAGAATCCAGGCGTTGGTCGGCTACGAGCAGTACTTC. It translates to CASRIQALVGYEQYF.

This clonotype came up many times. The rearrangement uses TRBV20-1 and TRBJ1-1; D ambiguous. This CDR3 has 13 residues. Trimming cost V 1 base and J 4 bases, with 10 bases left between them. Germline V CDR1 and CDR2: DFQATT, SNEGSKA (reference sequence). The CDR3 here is CSARADTSTEAFF. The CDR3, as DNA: TGCAGTGCTAGAGCGGATACTTCCACTGAAGCTTTCTTT.

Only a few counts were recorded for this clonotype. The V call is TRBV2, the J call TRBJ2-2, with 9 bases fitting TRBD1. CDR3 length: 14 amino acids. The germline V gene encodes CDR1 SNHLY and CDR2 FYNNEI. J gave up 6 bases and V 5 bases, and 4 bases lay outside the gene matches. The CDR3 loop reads CASSRDRVSGELFF. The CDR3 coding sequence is TGTGCCAGCAGTCGGGACAGGGTCTCCGGGGAGCTGTTTTTT.

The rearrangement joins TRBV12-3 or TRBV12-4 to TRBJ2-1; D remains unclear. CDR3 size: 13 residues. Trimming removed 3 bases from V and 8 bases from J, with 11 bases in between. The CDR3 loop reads CASSFGQAYEQFF. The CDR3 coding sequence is TGTGCCAGCAGTTTCGGTCAGGCCTATGAGCAGTTCTTC.

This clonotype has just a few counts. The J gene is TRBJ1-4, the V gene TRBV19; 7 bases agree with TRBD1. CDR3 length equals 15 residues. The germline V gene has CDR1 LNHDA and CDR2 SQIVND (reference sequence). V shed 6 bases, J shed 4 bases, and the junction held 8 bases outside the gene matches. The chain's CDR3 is CASSPDRVNNEKLFF. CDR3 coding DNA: TGTGCCAGTAGCCCTGACAGGGTTAATAATGAAAAACTGTTTTTT.

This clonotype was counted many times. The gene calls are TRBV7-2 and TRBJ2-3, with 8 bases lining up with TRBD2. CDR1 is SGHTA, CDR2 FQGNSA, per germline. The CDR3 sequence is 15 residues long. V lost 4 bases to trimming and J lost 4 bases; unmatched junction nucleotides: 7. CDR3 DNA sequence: TGTGCCAGCAGCTCACCGGGACTAGTAGCAGATACGCAGTATTTT. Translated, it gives CASSSPGLVADTQYF.

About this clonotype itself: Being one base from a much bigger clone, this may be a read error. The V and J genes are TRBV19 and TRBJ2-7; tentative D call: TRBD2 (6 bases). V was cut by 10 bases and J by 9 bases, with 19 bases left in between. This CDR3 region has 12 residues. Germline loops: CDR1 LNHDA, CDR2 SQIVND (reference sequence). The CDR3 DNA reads TGTGCCACCGGGTCGGGGGTGGGAGGGCAGTACTTC. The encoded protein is CATGSGVGGQYF.

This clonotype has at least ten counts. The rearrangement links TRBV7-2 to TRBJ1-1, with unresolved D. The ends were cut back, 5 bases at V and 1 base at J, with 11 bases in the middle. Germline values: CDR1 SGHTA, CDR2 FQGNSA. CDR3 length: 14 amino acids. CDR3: CASSLGRWNTEAFF. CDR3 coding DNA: TGTGCCAGCAGCCTGGGGAGATGGAACACTGAAGCTTTCTTT.

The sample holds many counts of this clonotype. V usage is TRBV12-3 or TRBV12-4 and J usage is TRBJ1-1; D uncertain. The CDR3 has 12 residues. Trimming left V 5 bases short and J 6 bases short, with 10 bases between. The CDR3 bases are TGTGCCAGCAGTCCGCAAGTTCCTGAAGCTTTCTTT. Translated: CASSPQVPEAFF.

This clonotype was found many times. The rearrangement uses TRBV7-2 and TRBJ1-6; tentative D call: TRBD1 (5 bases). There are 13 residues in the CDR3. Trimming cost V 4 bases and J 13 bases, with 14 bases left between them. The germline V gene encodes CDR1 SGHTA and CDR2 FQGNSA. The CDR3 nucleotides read TGTGCCAGCAGCTCCGAGGCAGGGCGGCCCCTCCACTTT. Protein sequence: CASSSEAGRPLHF.

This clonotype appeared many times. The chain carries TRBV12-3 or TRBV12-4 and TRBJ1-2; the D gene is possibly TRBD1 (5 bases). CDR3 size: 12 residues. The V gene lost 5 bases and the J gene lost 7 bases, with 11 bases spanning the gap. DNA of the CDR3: TGTGCCAGCAGTCCCGGGACCGTTGGCTACACCTTC. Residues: CASSPGTVGYTF.

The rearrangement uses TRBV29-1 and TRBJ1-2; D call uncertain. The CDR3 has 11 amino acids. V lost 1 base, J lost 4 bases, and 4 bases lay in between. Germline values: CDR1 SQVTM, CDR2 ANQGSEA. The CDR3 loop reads CSVEVVYGYTF. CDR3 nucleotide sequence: TGCAGCGTTGAAGTGGTCTATGGCTACACCTTC.

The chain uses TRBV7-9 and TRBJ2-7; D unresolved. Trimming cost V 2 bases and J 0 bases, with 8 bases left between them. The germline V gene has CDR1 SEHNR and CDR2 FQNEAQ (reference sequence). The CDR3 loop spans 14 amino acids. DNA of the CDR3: TGTGCCAGCAGCTTAAGTCTAAGCTCCTACGAGCAGTACTTC. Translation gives CASSLSLSSYEQYF.

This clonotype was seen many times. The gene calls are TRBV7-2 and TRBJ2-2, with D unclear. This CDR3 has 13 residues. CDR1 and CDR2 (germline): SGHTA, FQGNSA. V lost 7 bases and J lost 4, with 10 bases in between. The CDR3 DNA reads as TGTGCCAGCACCGGCCGGATCACCGGGGAGCTGTTTTTT. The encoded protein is CASTGRITGELFF. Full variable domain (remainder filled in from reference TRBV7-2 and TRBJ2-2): GAGVSQSPSNKVTEKGKDVELRCDPISGHTALYWYRQSLGQGLEFLIYFQGNSAPDKSGLPSDRFSAERTGGSVSTLTIQRTQQEDSAVYLCASTGRITGELFFGEGSRLTVL.

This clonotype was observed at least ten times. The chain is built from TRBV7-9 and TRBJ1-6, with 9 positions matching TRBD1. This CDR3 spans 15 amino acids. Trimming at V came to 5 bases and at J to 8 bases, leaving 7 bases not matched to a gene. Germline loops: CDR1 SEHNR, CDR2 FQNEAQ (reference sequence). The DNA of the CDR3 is TGTGCCAGCAGCGCCCCGGGACAGGGTGATTCACCCCTCCACTTT. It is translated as CASSAPGQGDSPLHF.

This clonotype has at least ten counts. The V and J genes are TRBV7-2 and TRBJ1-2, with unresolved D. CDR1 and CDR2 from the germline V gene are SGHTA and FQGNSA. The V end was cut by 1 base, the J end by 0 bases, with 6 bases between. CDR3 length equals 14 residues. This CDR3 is CASSLGSSNYGYTF. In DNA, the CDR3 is TGTGCCAGCAGCTTAGGTAGTTCTAACTATGGCTACACCTTC.

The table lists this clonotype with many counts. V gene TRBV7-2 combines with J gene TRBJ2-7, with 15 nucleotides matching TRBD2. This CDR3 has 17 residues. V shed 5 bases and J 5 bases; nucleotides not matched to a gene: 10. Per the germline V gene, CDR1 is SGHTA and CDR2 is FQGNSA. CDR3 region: CASSPWTSGGVENEQYF. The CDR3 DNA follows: TGTGCCAGCAGCCCCTGGACTAGCGGGGGGGTAGAAAACGAGCAGTACTTC.

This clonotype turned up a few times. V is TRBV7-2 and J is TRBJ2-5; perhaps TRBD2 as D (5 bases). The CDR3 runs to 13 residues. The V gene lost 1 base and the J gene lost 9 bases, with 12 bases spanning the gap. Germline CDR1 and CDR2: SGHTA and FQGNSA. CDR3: CASSLVSQEAQYF. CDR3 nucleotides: TGTGCCAGCAGCTTAGTCAGTCAGGAGGCCCAGTACTTC.

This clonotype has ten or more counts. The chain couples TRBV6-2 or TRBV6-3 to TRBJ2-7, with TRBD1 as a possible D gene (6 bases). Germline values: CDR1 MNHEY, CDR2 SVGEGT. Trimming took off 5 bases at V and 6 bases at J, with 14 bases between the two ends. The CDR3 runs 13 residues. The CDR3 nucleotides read TGTGCCAGCAGTAAGACAGGATTCCCCGAGCAGTACTTC. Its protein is CASSKTGFPEQYF.

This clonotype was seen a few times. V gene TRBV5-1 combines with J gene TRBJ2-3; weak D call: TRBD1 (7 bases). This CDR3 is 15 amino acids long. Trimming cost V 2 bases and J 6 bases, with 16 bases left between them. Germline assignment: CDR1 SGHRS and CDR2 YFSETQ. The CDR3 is CASSFQGGRSDTQYF. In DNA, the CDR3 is TGCGCCAGCAGCTTCCAGGGGGGTAGGTCGGATACGCAGTATTTT.

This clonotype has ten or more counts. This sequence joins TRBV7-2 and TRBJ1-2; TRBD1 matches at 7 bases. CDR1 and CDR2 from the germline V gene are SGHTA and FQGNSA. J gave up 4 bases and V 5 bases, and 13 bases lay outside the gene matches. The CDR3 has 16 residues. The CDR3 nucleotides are TGTGCCAGCAGCCCTATCCCGGCAGGGGGTTCCTATGGCTACACCTTC. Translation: CASSPIPAGGSYGYTF. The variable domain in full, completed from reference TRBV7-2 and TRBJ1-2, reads GAGVSQSPSNKVTEKGKDVELRCDPISGHTALYWYRQSLGQGLEFLIYFQGNSAPDKSGLPSDRFSAERTGGSVSTLTIQRTQQEDSAVYLCASSPIPAGGSYGYTFGSGTRLTVV.

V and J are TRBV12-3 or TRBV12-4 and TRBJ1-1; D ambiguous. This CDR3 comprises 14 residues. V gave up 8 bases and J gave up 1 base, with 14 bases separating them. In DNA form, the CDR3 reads TGTGCCAGCCACAAAAAGATGGGGAACACTGAAGCTTTCTTT. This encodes CASHKKMGNTEAFF.

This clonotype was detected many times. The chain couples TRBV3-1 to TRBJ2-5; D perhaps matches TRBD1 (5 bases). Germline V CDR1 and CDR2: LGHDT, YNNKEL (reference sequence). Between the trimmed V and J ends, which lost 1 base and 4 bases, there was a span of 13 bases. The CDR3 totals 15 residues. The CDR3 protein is CASSQVRPGAETQYF. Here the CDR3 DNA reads TGTGCCAGCAGCCAAGTGAGGCCTGGGGCAGAGACCCAGTACTTC.

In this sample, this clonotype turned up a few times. The chain's CDR3 is CASSPGDGVAGNTIYF. DNA of the CDR3: TGTGCCAGCAGCCCCGGGGACGGGGTAGCTGGAAACACCATATATTTT. The V gene is TRBV11-2, the J gene TRBJ1-3; tentative D call: TRBD1 (5 bases). This CDR3 region has 16 residues. V gave up 5 bases and J gave up 2 bases, with 16 bases separating them. Looked up from germline, CDR1 is SGHAT and CDR2 is FQNNGV.

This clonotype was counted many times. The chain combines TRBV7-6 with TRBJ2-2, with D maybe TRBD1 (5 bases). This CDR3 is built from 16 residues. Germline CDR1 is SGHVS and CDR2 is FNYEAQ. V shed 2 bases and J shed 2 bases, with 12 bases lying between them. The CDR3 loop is CASSLSGLGNTGELFF. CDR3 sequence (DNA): TGTGCCAGCAGCTTATCAGGGCTCGGAAACACCGGGGAGCTGTTTTTT. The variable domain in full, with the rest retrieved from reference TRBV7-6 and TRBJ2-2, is GAGVSQSPRYKVTKRGQDVALRCDPISGHVSLYWYRQALGQGPEFLTYFNYEAQQDKSGLPNDRFSAERPEGSISTLTIQRTEQRDSAMYRCASSLSGLGNTGELFFGEGSRLTVL.

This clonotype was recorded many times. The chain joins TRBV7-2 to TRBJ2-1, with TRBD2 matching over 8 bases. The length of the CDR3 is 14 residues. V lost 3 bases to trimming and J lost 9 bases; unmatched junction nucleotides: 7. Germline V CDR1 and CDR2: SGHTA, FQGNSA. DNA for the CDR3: TGTGCCAGCAGCTTTACGGGAGGGCAGGGTGAGCAGTTCTTC. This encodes CASSFTGGQGEQFF.